The clone carrying this T cell receptor beta chain was observed a single time. The entry originates in a study of blood T cell repertoires in COVID-19. About the research overall: Sample material is recorded as cDNA or gDNA derived from T cells, B-cell-depleted T cells, or PBMCs.

As originally analysed: Amplification with reference gene primers provided the estimates of nucleated cell counts. Repertoires were generated with immunoSEQ multiplex PCR, while TCRdb's copy carries only in-frame clones and drops some. V, J and clone size are those of that table, while D and trimming were read from the DNA. The sample lists 270,000 or so clones; 82% were seen once. The CDR3 covers 17 residues. Germline trimming cut 3 bases from V and 2 bases from J; bases unmatched to any gene: 9. CDR1 SGHVS and CDR2 FNYEAQ come from the germline V gene. Specimen: peripheral blood. V gene TRBV7-6 combines with J gene TRBJ2-1; 8 nucleotides align to TRBD1. The clonotype was recovered from a young woman with acute or convalescent COVID-19. The CDR3 here is CASSFRYARGPYNEQFF. DNA for the CDR3: TGTGCCAGCAGCTTCCGATATGCCAGGGGGCCCTACAATGAGCAGTTCTTC. The full variable domain, completed using reference TRBV7-6 and TRBJ2-1, is GAGVSQSPRYKVTKRGQDVALRCDPISGHVSLYWYRQALGQGPEFLTYFNYEAQQDKSGLPNDRFSAERPEGSISTLTIQRTEQRDSAMYRCASSFRYARGPYNEQFFGPGTRLTVL.